This T cell receptor beta chain emerged from a study of T cell changes during pregnancy in multiple sclerosis. This clone was counted only a few times. The V gene lost 0 bases and the J gene lost 6 bases, with 12 bases spanning the gap. Germline V gene data show CDR1 as SGHRS and CDR2 as YFSETQ. The CDR3 has 15 amino acids. The table came from immunoSEQ multiplex PCR; TCRdb's copy has only in-frame clones and leaves some out. The sample consists of 55,000 to 70,000 clones, approximately 91% of them appearing once. The material was CD4+ T cells from peripheral blood mononuclear cells, obtained after pregnancy. The chain is built from TRBV5-1 and TRBJ1-4; maybe TRBD1 (6 bases). This sequence was found in a female donor with multiple sclerosis, enrolled in a pregnancy study. The CDR3 DNA sequence: TGCGCCAGCAGCTTGGACCCAGGGGTGGATGAAAAACTGTTTTTT. Translated: CASSLDPGVDEKLFF.